This passage covers 13 T cell receptor beta chains from one sample sequenced in a study of blood T cells in healthy people across ages. Primers used in a second PCR of roughly 7 to 12 cycles were a sample-barcoded 5' primer and a J-beta primer mix. TCRdb passed the 5' RACE reads through MiXCR, listing each CDR3 protein once. The sample includes more than 900,000 distinct CDR3 sequences, around 25% of them seen just once. The data also belong to a second study, concerning T cells of mothers and their children.

Sequenced material: blood. The receptors stem from a girl aged 2 to 9 in good health.

This chain uses TRBV3-1 with TRBJ2-5, with D perhaps given as TRBD1 or TRBD2 (5 bases each). CDR3 length equals 15 residues. V was trimmed by 1 base and J by 5 bases, leaving 14 bases between them. Germline CDR1 reads LGHDT; CDR2 reads YNNKEL (reference sequence). The CDR3 nucleotides are TGTGCCAGCAGCCAAGTCAGGGACGTCCGGGAGACCCAGTACTTC. Amino acid sequence: CASSQVRDVRETQYF.

V usage is TRBV6-5 and J usage is TRBJ2-5; no clear D gene. V dropped 6 bases and J dropped 0 bases, with 5 bases sitting between them. Germline-derived CDR1 and CDR2 are MNHEY and SVGAGI. The CDR3 spans 12 residues. The CDR3 sequence is CASSEHQETQYF. The CDR3 DNA sequence: TGTGCCAGCAGCGAACACCAAGAGACCCAGTACTTC.

The V and J genes are TRBV27 and TRBJ2-1; D perhaps matches TRBD1 (5 bases). This CDR3 comprises 15 residues. Per the germline V gene, CDR1 is MNHEY and CDR2 is SMNVEV (reference sequence). The germline V and J ends were trimmed by 6 bases and 3 bases, with 15 bases remaining between them. The chain's CDR3 is CASRDSGFGYNEQFF. CDR3 DNA sequence: TGTGCCAGCAGAGACTCAGGGTTCGGCTACAATGAGCAGTTCTTC.

This clonotype was seen a handful of times. J is TRBJ2-5 and V is TRBV11-3; a possible D gene is TRBD1 (7 bases). Germline assignment: CDR1 SGHNT and CDR2 YENEEA. Trimming took off 2 bases at V and 4 bases at J, with 14 bases between the two ends. This CDR3 has 15 amino acids. DNA of the CDR3: TGTGCCAGCAGCTTAAAGGAGCAGGGGGGAGAGACCCAGTACTTC. Residues: CASSLKEQGGETQYF.

This clonotype was seen more than once but under ten times. The V gene is TRBV6-5, the J gene TRBJ1-2; D gene unclear. The CDR3 is made up of 12 amino acids. CDR1 MNHEY and CDR2 SVGAGI come from the germline V gene. V lost 10 bases to trimming and J lost 5 bases, with 14 bases between them. The CDR3 sequence is CATRVGGYGYTF. DNA of the CDR3: TGTGCCACCCGGGTTGGTGGTTATGGCTACACCTTC.

This clonotype was seen only a few times. The chain's CDR3 is CATSRQDSLLTADTQYF. As DNA, the CDR3 is TGTGCCACCAGCAGACAGGACAGCCTTTTAACCGCAGATACGCAGTATTTT. The V call is TRBV15, the J call TRBJ2-3; tentatively, D is TRBD1 (6 bases). The CDR3 length is 17 residues. The V end was cut by 2 bases, the J end by 4 bases, with 19 bases between. Germline values: CDR1 LNHNV, CDR2 YYDKDF (reference sequence).

This clonotype was seen more than once but under ten times. The V gene is TRBV3-1, the J gene TRBJ1-2, with D unclear. The germline V and J ends were trimmed by 4 bases and 8 bases, with 17 bases remaining between them. CDR3 size: 14 residues. Germline V gene data show CDR1 as LGHDT and CDR2 as YNNKEL (reference sequence). The CDR3 loop reads CASSPRGHGEGYTF. The CDR3 DNA reads as TGTGCCAGCAGCCCCCGAGGGCACGGGGAAGGCTACACCTTC.

The count of this clonotype is one. The V and J genes are TRBV6-5 and TRBJ2-6; D is perhaps TRBD1 or TRBD2 (5 bases each). The CDR3 extends over 17 amino acids. In germline, CDR1 is MNHEY, CDR2 SVGAGI. Trimming stripped 4 bases from V and 3 bases from J, with 16 bases between. The CDR3, as DNA: TGTGCCAGCAGTTTCCGTGGGGGTATTCTTGGGGCCAACGTCCTGACTTTC. Translating gives CASSFRGGILGANVLTF.

The J gene is TRBJ2-1, the V gene TRBV19; unclear D gene. The CDR3 spans 16 residues. V was pared by 4 bases and J by 9 bases, with 22 bases between. Germline CDR1 and CDR2: LNHDA and SQIVND (reference sequence). The CDR3 is CASSTDAGPKVGEQFF. Written as DNA, the CDR3 is TGTGCCAGTAGTACAGACGCCGGGCCTAAGGTGGGTGAGCAGTTCTTC. The full variable domain, its missing parts supplied by reference TRBV19 and TRBJ2-1, is DGGITQSPKYLFRKEGQNVTLSCEQNLNHDAMYWYRQDPGQGLRLIYYSQIVNDFQKGDIAEGYSVSREKKESFPLTVTSAQKNPTAFYLCASSTDAGPKVGEQFFGPGTRLTVL.

Regarding this clonotype: At one of its ends the junction is not consistent with the germline gene, which may arise from a read error. The chain carries TRBV27 and TRBJ2-5, with D unresolved. This CDR3 is 15 amino acids long. Germline CDR1 reads MNHEY; CDR2 reads SMNVEV (reference sequence). CDR3 sequence (DNA): TGTGCCAGCAGTTCCTCGAGAACGCCTCAAGAGACCCAATACTTC. Translation gives CASSSSRTPQETQYF.

The rearrangement links TRBV7-9 to TRBJ2-5; perhaps TRBD2 as D (5 bases). The assigned J gene may be wrong: the sequence end matches TRBJ2-1 better. The CDR3 is 13 amino acids. In germline, CDR1 is SEHNR, CDR2 FQNEAQ (reference sequence). CDR3 nucleotides: TGTGCCAGCAAGGGAGACCACCACAATGAGCAGTTCTTC. Amino acids: CASKGDHHNEQFF.

This chain joins TRBV7-9 and TRBJ2-3; no definite D call. Per the germline V gene, CDR1 is SEHNR and CDR2 is FQNEAQ (reference sequence). The length of the CDR3 is 12 residues. Trimming removed 5 bases at V and 9 bases at J, with 12 bases between. CDR3 loop: CASSPRYATQYF. Written as DNA, the CDR3 is TGTGCCAGCAGCCCCCGATACGCAACGCAGTATTTT. The variable domain in full, completed from reference TRBV7-9 and TRBJ2-3, reads DTGVSQNPRHKITKRGQNVTFRCDPISEHNRLYWYRQTLGQGPEFLTYFQNEAQLEKSRLLSDRFSAERPKGSFSTLEIQRTEQGDSAMYLCASSPRYATQYFGPGTRLTVL.

This clonotype was detected once. Possible read error: a much larger clone is one base away. The CDR3, as DNA: TGCGCCAGCAGCTTGGAGCGGGGCTACTACGAGCAGTACTTC. It yields the protein CASSLERGYYEQYF. The chain has TRBV5-1 and TRBJ2-7; 7 bases match TRBD2. The CDR3 is 14 amino acids. The V gene's germline CDR1 is SGHRS and CDR2 YFSETQ. V lost 0 bases and J lost 3; bases outside the gene matches: 3. Complete variable domain (other parts from reference TRBV5-1 and TRBJ2-7): KAGVTQTPRYLIKTRGQQVTLSCSPISGHRSVSWYQQTPGQGLQFLFEYFSETQRNKGNFPGRFSGRQFSNSRSEMNVSTLELGDSALYLCASSLERGYYEQYFGPGTRLTVT.